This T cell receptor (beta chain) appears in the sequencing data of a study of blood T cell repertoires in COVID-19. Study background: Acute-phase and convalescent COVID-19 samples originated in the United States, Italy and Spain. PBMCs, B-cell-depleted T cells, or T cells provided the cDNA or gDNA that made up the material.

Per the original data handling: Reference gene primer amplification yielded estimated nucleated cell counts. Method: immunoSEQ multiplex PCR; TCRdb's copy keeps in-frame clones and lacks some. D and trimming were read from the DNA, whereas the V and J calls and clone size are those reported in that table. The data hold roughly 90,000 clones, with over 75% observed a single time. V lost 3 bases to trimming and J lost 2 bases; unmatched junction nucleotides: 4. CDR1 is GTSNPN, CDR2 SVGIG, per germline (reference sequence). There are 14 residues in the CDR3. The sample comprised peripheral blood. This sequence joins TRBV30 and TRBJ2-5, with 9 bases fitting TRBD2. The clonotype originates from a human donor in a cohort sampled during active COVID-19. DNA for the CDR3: TGTGCCTGGAGCAGCGGGGGGTCACAAGAGACCCAGTACTTC. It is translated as CAWSSGGSQETQYF.